The present TCR beta chain was sequenced within a study of blood T cells in healthy people across ages. CDR3 length: 13 residues. Trimming removed 0 bases at V and 5 bases at J, with 6 bases between. The germline V gene has CDR1 MNHNS and CDR2 SASEGT. PCR was performed a second time for about 7 to 12 cycles using a sample-barcoded 5' primer and a J-beta primer mix. MiXCR, applied by TCRdb to the 5' RACE reads, yields one record per CDR3 protein. The repertoire has 1.2 million to 1.5 million distinct CDR3 sequences, approximately 38% of them found once; the top ten carry approximately 7.9%. PBMCs, at least 7 million per sample, were isolated.

The sequence derives from a woman between 18 and 29 years old in good health. This rearrangement joins TRBV6-1 to TRBJ2-3; no firm D call. Sequenced material: blood. CDR3 DNA sequence: TGTGCCAGCAGTGAAGCGCGTCGAGATACGCAGTATTTT. This codes for CASSEARRDTQYF.